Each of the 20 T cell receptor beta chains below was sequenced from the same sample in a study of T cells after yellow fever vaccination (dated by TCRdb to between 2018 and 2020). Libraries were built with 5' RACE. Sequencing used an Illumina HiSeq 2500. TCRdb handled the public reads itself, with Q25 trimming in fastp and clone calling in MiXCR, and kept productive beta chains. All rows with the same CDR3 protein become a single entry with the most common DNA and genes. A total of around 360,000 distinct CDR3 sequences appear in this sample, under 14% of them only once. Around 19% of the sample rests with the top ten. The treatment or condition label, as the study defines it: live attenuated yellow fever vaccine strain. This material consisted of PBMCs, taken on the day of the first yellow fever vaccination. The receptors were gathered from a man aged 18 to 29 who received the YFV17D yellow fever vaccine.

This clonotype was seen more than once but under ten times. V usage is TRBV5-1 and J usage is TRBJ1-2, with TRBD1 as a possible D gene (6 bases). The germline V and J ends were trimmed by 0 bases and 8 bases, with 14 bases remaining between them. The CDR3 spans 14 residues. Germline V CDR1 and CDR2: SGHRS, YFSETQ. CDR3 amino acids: CASSLAGRGSGYTF. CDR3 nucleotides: TGCGCCAGCAGCTTGGCGGGCAGGGGTTCCGGCTACACCTTC.

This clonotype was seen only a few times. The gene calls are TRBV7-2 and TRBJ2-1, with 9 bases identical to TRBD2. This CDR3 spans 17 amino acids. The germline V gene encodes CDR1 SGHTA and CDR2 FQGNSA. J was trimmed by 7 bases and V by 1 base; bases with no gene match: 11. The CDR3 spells CASSLGHGGGAPNEQFF. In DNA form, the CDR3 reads TGTGCCAGCAGCTTAGGGCATGGCGGGGGGGCTCCAAATGAGCAGTTCTTC. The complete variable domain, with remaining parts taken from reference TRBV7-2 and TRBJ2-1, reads GAGVSQSPSNKVTEKGKDVELRCDPISGHTALYWYRQSLGQGLEFLIYFQGNSAPDKSGLPSDRFSAERTGGSVSTLTIQRTQQEDSAVYLCASSLGHGGGAPNEQFFGPGTRLTVL.

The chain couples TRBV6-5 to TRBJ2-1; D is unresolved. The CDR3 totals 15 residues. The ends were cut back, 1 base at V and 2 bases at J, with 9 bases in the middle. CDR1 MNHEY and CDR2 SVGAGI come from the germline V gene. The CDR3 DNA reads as TGTGCCAGCAGTTACTTGCTGCCCGCCTACAATGAGCAGTTCTTC. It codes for CASSYLLPAYNEQFF.

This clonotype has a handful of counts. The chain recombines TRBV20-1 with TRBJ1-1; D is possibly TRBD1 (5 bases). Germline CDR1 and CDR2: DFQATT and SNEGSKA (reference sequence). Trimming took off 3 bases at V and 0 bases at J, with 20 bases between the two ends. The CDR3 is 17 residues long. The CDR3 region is CSARTNGAVFMNTEAFF. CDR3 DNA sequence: TGCAGTGCTAGGACGAACGGGGCAGTATTCATGAACACTGAAGCTTTCTTT.

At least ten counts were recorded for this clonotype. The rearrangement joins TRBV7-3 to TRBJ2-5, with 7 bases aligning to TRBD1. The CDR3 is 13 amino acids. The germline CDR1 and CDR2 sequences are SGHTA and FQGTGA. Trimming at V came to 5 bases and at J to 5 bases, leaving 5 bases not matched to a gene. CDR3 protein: CASSPEGAETQYF. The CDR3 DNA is TGTGCCAGCAGCCCCGAGGGGGCTGAGACCCAGTACTTC. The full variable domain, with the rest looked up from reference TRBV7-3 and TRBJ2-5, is GAGVSQTPSNKVTEKGKYVELRCDPISGHTALYWYRQSLGQGPEFLIYFQGTGAADDSGLPNDRFFAVRPEGSVSTLKIQRTERGDSAVYLCASSPEGAETQYFGPGTRLLVL.

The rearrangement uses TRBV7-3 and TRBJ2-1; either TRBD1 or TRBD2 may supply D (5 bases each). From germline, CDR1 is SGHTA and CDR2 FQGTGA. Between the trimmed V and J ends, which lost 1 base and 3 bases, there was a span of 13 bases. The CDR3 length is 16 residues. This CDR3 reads CASSLNRGPLYNEQFF. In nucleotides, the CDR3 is TGTGCCAGCAGCTTAAACCGGGGCCCTCTCTACAATGAGCAGTTCTTC.

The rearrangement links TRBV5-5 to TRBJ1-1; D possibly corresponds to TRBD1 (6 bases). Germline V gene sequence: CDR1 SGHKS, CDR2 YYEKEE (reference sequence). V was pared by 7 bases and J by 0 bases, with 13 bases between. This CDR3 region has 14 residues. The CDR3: CASGGGALNTEAFF. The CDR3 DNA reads TGTGCCAGCGGGGGGGGGGCTCTGAACACTGAAGCTTTCTTT.

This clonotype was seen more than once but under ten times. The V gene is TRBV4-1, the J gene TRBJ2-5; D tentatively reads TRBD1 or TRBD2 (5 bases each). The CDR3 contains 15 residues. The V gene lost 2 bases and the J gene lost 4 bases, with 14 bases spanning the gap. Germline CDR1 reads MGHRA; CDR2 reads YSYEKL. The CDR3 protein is CASSQIGTATETQYF. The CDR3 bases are TGCGCCAGCAGCCAAATCGGGACGGCCACAGAGACCCAGTACTTC.

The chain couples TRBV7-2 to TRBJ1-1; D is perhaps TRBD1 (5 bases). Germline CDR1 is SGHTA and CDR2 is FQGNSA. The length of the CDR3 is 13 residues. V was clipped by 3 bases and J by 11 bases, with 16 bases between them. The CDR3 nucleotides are TGTGCCAGCAGCTTGGGTGGGGGTCTGGTGGCTTTCTTT. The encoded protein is CASSLGGGLVAFF.

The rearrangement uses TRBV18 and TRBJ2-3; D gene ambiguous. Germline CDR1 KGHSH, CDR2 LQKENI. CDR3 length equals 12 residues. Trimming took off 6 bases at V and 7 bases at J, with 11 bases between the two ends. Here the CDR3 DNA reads TGTGCCAGCTCGGAGACTGGGAATACGCAGTATTTT. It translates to CASSETGNTQYF.

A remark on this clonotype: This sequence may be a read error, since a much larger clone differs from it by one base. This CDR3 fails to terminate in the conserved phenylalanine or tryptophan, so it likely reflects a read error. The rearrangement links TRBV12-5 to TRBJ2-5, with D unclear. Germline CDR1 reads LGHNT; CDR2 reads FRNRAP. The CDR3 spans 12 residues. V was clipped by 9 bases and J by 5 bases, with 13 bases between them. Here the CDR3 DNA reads TGTGCTAGCTCCGCGACTCAGGAGACCCAGTACCTC. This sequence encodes CASSATQETQYL.

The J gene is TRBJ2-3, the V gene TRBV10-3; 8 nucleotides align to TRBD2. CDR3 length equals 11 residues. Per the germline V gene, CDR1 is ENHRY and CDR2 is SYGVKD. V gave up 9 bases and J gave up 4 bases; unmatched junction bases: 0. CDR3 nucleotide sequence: TGTGCCATACTAGCGGCAGATACGCAGTATTTT. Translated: CAILAADTQYF.

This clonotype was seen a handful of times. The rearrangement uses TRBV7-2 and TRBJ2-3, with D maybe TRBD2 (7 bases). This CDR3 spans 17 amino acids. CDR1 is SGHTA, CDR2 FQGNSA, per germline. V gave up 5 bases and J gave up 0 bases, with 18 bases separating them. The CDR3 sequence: CASSQEAGALSTDTQYF. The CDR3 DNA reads TGTGCCAGCAGCCAGGAGGCGGGGGCGCTGAGCACAGATACGCAGTATTTT. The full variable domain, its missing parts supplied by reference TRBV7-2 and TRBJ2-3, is GAGVSQSPSNKVTEKGKDVELRCDPISGHTALYWYRQSLGQGLEFLIYFQGNSAPDKSGLPSDRFSAERTGGSVSTLTIQRTQQEDSAVYLCASSQEAGALSTDTQYFGPGTRLTVL.

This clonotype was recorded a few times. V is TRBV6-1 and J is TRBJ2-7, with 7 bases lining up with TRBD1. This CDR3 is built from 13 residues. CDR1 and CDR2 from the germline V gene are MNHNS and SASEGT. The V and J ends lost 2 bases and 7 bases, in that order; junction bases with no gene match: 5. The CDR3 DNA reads TGTGCCAGCAGTGAAAGACAGGGTAGGGAGCAGTACGTC. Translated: CASSERQGREQYV.

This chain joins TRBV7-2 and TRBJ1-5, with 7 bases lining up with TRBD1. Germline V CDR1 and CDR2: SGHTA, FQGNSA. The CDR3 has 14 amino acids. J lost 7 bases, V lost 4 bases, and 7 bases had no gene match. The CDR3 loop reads CASSYRQGRQPQHF. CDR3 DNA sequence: TGTGCCAGCAGCTACAGACAGGGAAGGCAGCCCCAGCATTTT.

CDR3 bases: TGTGCCAGCAGGCAACTCCGGGGACAGGGGAATGAGCAGTTCTTC. This codes for CASRQLRGQGNEQFF. This rearrangement joins TRBV11-2 to TRBJ2-1; TRBD1 agrees at 10 bases. Per the germline V gene, CDR1 is SGHAT and CDR2 is FQNNGV. CDR3 size: 15 residues. The J segment lost 7 bases and the V segment lost 6 bases, leaving 9 bases of the junction unmatched. The variable domain in full, with the rest retrieved from reference TRBV11-2 and TRBJ2-1, is EAGVAQSPRYKIIEKRQSVAFWCNPISGHATLYWYQQILGQGPKLLIQFQNNGVVDDSQLPKDRFSAERLKGVDSTLKIQPAKLEDSAVYLCASRQLRGQGNEQFFGPGTRLTVL.

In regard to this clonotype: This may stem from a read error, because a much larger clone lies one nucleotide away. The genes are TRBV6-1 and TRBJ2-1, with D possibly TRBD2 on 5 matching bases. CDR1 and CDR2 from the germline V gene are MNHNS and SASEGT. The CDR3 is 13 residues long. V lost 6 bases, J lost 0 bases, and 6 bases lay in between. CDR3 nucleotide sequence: TGTGCCAGCAGCACTAGCTCCTACAATGAGCAGTTCTTC. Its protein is CASSTSSYNEQFF.

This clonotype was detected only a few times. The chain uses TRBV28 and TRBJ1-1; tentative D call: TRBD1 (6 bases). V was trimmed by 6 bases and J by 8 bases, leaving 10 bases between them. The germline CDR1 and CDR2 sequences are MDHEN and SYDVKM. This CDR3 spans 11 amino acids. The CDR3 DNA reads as TGTGCCAGCAGCCGGACAGCAGAAGCTTTCTTT. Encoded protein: CASSRTAEAFF.

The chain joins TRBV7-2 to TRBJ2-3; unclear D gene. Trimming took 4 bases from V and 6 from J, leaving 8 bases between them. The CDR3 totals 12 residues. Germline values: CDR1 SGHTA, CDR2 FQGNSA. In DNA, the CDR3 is TGTGCCAGCAGCTCGTACAAGGATACGCAGTATTTT. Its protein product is CASSSYKDTQYF.

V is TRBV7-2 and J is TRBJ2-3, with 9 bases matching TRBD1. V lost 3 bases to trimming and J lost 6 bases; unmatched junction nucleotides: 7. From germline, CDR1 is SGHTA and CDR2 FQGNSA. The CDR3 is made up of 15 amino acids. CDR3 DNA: TGTGCCAGCAGCTTGGGACAGGGTGGGGGCGATACGCAGTATTTT. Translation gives CASSLGQGGGDTQYF.